This T cell receptor (beta chain) was obtained from a study of Ad26.COV2.S vaccination and SARS-CoV-2 variants. The assay was immunoSEQ multiplex PCR, and TCRdb's table has in-frame clones only and misses some. The sample shows some 480,000 clones, around 85% of them seen only once. Treatment here: some 20 received Ad26.COV2.S at low or high dose, single or two shots; about five received placebo; per-sample allocation not given. Samples came from day 63 after the first vaccine or placebo injection. This clone was seen a few times. The CDR3 runs to 14 residues. The germline V and J ends were trimmed by 0 bases and 9 bases, with 13 bases remaining between them. CDR1 and CDR2 (germline): SGHRS, YFSETQ.

The specimen comprised peripheral blood, sampled in a trial of Ad26.COV2.S vaccine versus placebo. The chain couples TRBV5-1 to TRBJ1-3, with no clear D. This sequence originates from a person between 18 and 65 years old who received the Ad26.COV2.S COVID-19 vaccine or a placebo. The CDR3 here is CASSLVGGEATIYF. The CDR3 coding sequence is TGCGCCAGCAGCTTGGTGGGTGGGGAAGCCACCATATATTTT.